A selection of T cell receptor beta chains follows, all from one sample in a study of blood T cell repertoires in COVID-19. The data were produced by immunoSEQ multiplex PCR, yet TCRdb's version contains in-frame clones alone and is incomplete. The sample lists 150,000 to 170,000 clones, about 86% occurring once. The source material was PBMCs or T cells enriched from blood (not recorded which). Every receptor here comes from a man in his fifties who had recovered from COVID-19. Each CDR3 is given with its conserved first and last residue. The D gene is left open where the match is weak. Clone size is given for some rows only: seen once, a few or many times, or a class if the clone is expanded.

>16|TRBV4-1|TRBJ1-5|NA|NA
CASSQGLQGPGQPQHF
TGCGCCAGCAGCCAAGGGCTACAGGGCCCGGGTCAGCCCCAGCATTTT
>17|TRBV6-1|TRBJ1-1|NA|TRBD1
CASSAPPGTGVNTEAFF
TGTGCCAGCAGTGCTCCCCCGGGGACAGGGGTGAATACTGAAGCTTTCTTT
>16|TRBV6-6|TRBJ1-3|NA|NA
CASSSGGGISGNTIYF
TGTGCCAGCAGTTCCGGTGGGGGGATCTCTGGAAACACCATATATTTT
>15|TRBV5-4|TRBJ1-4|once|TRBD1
CASSHRGQTNEKLFF
TGTGCCAGCAGCCACAGGGGACAGACTAATGAAAAACTGTTTTTT
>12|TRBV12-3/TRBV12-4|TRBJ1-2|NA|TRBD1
CASSLAGTGRGF
TGTGCCAGCAGTTTAGCGGGGACAGGTCGTGGCTTC
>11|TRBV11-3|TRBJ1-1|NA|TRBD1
CASSSRGEAFF
TGTGCCAGCAGCTCCAGGGGGGAAGCTTTCTTT
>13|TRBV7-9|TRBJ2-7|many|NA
CASSLRNRDEQYF
TGTGCCAGCAGCCTACGGAACAGGGACGAGCAGTACTTC
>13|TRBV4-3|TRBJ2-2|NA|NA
CASSQVVSGELFF
TGCGCCAGCAGCCAAGTGGTCAGCGGGGAGCTGTTTTTT
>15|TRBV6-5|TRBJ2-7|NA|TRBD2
CASKGLAGGAYEQYF
TGTGCCAGCAAGGGACTAGCGGGGGGGGCCTACGAGCAGTACTTC
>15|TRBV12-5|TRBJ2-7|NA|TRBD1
CASGLLTGGVYEQYF
TGTGCTAGTGGTTTGTTGACAGGGGGAGTCTACGAGCAGTACTTC
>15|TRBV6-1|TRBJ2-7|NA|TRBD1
CASSSSGTGGYEQYF
TGTGCCAGCAGCAGCTCCGGGACAGGGGGCTACGAGCAGTACTTC
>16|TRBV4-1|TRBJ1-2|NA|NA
CASSLSSGQTNYGYTF
TGCGCCAGCAGCTTAAGTTCCGGACAGACTAACTATGGCTACACCTTC
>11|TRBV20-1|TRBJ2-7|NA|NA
CSAKGPYEQYF
TGCAGTGCTAAGGGGCCATACGAGCAGTACTTC
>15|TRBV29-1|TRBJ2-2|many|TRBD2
CSVSGLGANTGELFF
TGCAGCGTTTCAGGACTAGGGGCGAACACCGGGGAGCTGTTTTTT
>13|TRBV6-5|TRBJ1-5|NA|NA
CASSNRRNQPQHF
TGTGCCAGCAGCAACAGGAGAAATCAGCCCCAGCATTTT
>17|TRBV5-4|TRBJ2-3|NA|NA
CASSLYGGGASTDTQYF
TGTGCCAGCAGCTTGTATGGAGGGGGGGCGAGCACAGATACGCAGTATTTT
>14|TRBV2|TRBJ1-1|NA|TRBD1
CASSRDRGYTEAFF
TGTGCCAGCAGTCGGGACAGGGGATATACTGAAGCTTTCTTT
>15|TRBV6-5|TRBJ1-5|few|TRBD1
CASSFGQGANQPQHF
TGTGCCAGCAGTTTCGGACAGGGGGCCAATCAGCCCCAGCATTTT
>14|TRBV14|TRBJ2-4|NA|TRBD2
CASSPSGGKNIQYF
TGTGCCAGCAGCCCCTCGGGAGGCAAAAACATTCAGTACTTC
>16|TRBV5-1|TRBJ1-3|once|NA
CASSPGGSLSGNTIYF
TGCGCCAGCAGCCCGGGGGGCAGCCTCTCTGGAAACACCATATATTTT
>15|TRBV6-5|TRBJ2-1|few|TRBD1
CASSYSPTGGNEQFF
TGTGCCAGCAGTTACTCGCCGACAGGGGGTAATGAGCAGTTCTTC
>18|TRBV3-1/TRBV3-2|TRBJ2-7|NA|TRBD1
CASSQGNRDREKCYEQYF
TGTGCCAGCAGCCAAGGGAACAGAGACAGGGAGAAGTGCTACGAGCAGTACTTC
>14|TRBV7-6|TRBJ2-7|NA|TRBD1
CASSNRGSPYEQYF
TGTGCCAGCAGCAACAGGGGGTCGCCCTACGAGCAGTACTTC
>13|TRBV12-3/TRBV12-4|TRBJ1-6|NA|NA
CASIRGINSPLHF
TGTGCCAGCATTAGGGGTATTAATTCACCCCTCCACTTT
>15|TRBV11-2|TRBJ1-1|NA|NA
CASSLIKGASTEAFF
TGTGCCAGCAGTCTTATAAAAGGGGCGTCCACTGAAGCTTTCTTT
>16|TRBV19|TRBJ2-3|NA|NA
CASSFASRTSTDTQYF
TGTGCCAGTAGTTTCGCCTCTAGGACTAGCACAGATACGCAGTATTTT
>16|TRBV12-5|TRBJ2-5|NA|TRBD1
CASGPPGQGLEETQYF
TGTGCTAGTGGCCCCCCAGGACAGGGACTCGAAGAGACCCAGTACTTC
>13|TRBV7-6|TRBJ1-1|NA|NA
CASSSDSNTEAFF
TGTGCCAGCAGCAGTGACAGTAACACTGAAGCTTTCTTT
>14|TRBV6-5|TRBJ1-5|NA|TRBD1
CASSRQGSNQPQHF
TGTGCCAGCAGTCGACAGGGCTCGAATCAGCCCCAGCATTTT
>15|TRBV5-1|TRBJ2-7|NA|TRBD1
CASSPRQGTAYEQYF
TGCGCCAGCAGCCCCCGACAGGGGACCGCCTACGAGCAGTACTTC
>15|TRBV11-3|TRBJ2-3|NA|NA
CASSLGQYTTDTQYF
TGTGCCAGCAGCTTAGGCCAGTACACGACAGATACGCAGTATTTT
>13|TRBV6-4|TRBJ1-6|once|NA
CASSYNQYSPLHF
TGTGCCAGCTCATATAATCAGTACTCACCCCTCCACTTT
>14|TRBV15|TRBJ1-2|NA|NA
CATSRDRGNYGYTF
TGTGCCACCAGCAGAGACAGGGGCAACTATGGCTACACCTTC
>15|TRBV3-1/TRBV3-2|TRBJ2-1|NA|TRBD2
CASSPTSGNYNEQFF
TGTGCCAGCAGCCCGACTAGCGGGAACTACAATGAGCAGTTCTTC
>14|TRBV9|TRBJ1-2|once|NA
CASSVGGGNYGYTF
TGTGCCAGCAGCGTAGGAGGCGGGAACTATGGCTACACCTTC
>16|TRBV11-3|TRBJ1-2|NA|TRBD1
CASTSYRPGQRYGYTF
TGTGCCAGTACCTCCTACAGACCGGGACAGCGCTATGGCTACACCTTC
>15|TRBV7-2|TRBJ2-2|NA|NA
CASSLGTGSHGELFF
TGTGCCAGCAGCTTAGGCACAGGTTCCCACGGGGAGCTGTTTTTT
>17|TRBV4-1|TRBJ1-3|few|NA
CASSQESAGNSGNTIYF
TGCGCCAGCAGCCAAGAATCGGCGGGTAACTCTGGAAACACCATATATTTT
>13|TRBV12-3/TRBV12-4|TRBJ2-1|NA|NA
CASSVLLRDEQFF
TGTGCCAGCAGTGTCTTACTACGCGATGAGCAGTTCTTC
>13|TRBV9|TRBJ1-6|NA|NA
CASSPKPNSPLHF
TGTGCCAGCAGCCCCAAGCCAAATTCACCCCTCCACTTT
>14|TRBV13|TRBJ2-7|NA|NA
CASSLPGGSYEQYF
TGTGCCAGCAGCTTACCAGGGGGGTCCTACGAGCAGTACTTC